These T cell receptor beta chains were read from a single sample in a study of T cells after yellow fever vaccination. TCRdb reprocessed the 5' RACE reads via MiXCR and lists one record per CDR3 protein. This table holds some 560,000 distinct CDR3 sequences, around 17% found once. The input for sequencing was PBMCs, taken roughly 5 days after the first yellow fever vaccination. These receptor sequences come from a man aged 18 to 30 who received the YFV17D yellow fever vaccine. Each CDR3 is given with its conserved first and last residue. D genes are given only for firm matches. Expanded clones get a size class; other rows say once, few or many, or leave the size out.

TRBJ2-7 TRBV7-9 few . CASSPAPSGARAYEQYF TGTGCCAGCAGCCCGGCCCCGTCGGGGGCAAGGGCCTACGAGCAGTACTTC
TRBJ2-3 TRBV7-9 . TRBD2 CASSTTSGGYLPDTQYF TGTGCCAGCAGCACGACTAGCGGGGGATACCTCCCGGATACGCAGTATTTT
TRBJ2-5 TRBV10-3 . . CAIGGSTSLETQYF TGTGCCATCGGGGGGAGTACTAGCTTGGAGACCCAGTACTTC
TRBJ2-5 TRBV6-1 . . CATSERGSVQETQYF TGTGCCACCTCGGAACGAGGGTCTGTGCAGGAGACCCAGTACTTC
TRBJ2-1 TRBV7-2 many TRBD2 CASSLWGGGAQNEQFF TGTGCCAGCAGCTTATGGGGCGGGGGGGCCCAAAATGAGCAGTTCTTC
TRBJ2-2 TRBV7-3 . TRBD2 CASSFSGGARTGELFF TGTGCCAGCAGCTTTAGCGGGGGGGCGCGTACCGGGGAGCTGTTTTTT
TRBJ2-2 TRBV6-1 few . CASTEGETVNTGELFF TGTGCCAGCACCGAGGGGGAGACAGTGAACACCGGGGAGCTGTTTTTT
TRBJ2-3 TRBV5-1 few . CASSLDPSTDTQYF TGCGCCAGCAGCTTGGACCCTAGCACAGATACGCAGTATTTT
TRBJ2-2 TRBV11-3 . . CASSLQGGDTGELFF TGTGCCAGCAGCTTACAGGGGGGGGACACCGGGGAGCTGTTTTTT
TRBJ2-7 TRBV7-2 many . CASSLDPGLNYEQYF TGTGCCAGCAGCTTAGATCCGGGCTTGAACTACGAGCAGTACTTC
TRBJ1-2 TRBV6-5 . TRBD1 CASSYTAGGNGYTF TGTGCCAGCAGTTACACGGCAGGGGGCAATGGCTACACCTTC
TRBJ2-5 TRBV4-3 . TRBD2 CASSLAGALMYQETQYF TGCGCCAGCAGTTTAGCGGGGGCCTTGATGTACCAAGAGACCCAGTACTTC
TRBJ1-1 TRBV3-1 few . CASSHSAALMGAFF TGTGCCAGCAGCCATTCGGCAGCCCTGATGGGAGCTTTCTTT
TRBJ2-3 TRBV15 . . CATSREYGPSANTQYF TGTGCCACCAGCAGAGAGTATGGCCCGTCCGCGAATACGCAGTATTTT
TRBJ1-1 TRBV10-3 . . CAISEFGGGGTEAFF TGTGCCATCAGTGAGTTTGGAGGGGGAGGCACTGAAGCTTTCTTT
TRBJ2-1 TRBV7-9 . TRBD2 CASRGLAGGTNEQFF TGTGCCAGCAGGGGACTAGCGGGGGGAACTAATGAGCAGTTCTTC
TRBJ1-1 TRBV19 . . CASSTRDGNTEAFF TGTGCCAGTAGTACCCGGGACGGGAACACTGAAGCTTTCTTT
TRBJ2-3 TRBV11-1 few . CASSLFGGSSTDTQYF TGTGCCAGCAGCTTATTTGGCGGCTCCAGCACAGATACGCAGTATTTT